What follows describes a single T cell receptor (beta chain). Seattle participants joined during active infection and were tracked over time. Only in-frame clones appear in the TCRdb table, and some are missing; sequencing was by immunoSEQ multiplex PCR. Of approximately 100,000 clones listed, 76% were seen once; the top ten hold 6.2%. This entry comes from a study of blood T cell repertoires in COVID-19. Looking at the study overall: Sources were T cells, B-cell-depleted T cells, or PBMCs; the material itself was cDNA or gDNA.

The CDR3 has 15 amino acids. Germline V gene sequence: CDR1 SGHNT, CDR2 YYREEE (reference sequence). Trimming left V 1 base short and J 2 bases short, with 12 bases between. This rearrangement joins TRBV5-4 to TRBJ2-5, with D perhaps TRBD1 (6 bases). This receptor was identified in a man older than 75 with COVID-19, enrolled during active disease. The specimen was peripheral blood. The CDR3 coding sequence is TGTGCCAGCAGCTTGAACAGGGTGCTACAAGAGACCCAGTACTTC. The encoded protein is CASSLNRVLQETQYF.